This TCR beta chain was found in a study of Graves' ophthalmopathy and Graves' hyperthyroidism. A note on this clonotype: What it binds is not known.

The study amplified TCR beta CDR3 regions using RNA transcripts. The first-round RT-PCR employed HTBI primers together with the Qiagen OneStep RT-PCR kit. A multiplex PCR was then performed as the second round. In TCRdb, the multiplex PCR reads were re-called with MiXCR into one record per CDR3 protein. The repertoire holds over 200,000 distinct CDR3 sequences, approximately 29% seen once, with 9.1% in the top ten. Ophthalmopathy in the donors was of moderate-to-severe activity, with CAS ≥3, NOSPECS ≥4 and duration under 3 months. Fresh peripheral blood (approximately 10 ml) yielded the PBMCs. General study results and limits: Discriminating ophthalmopathy from stable hyperthyroidism, a 13-signature model attained a sensitivity of under 90% and a specificity of almost 83%. The model achieved 70.59% sensitivity and roughly 72% specificity for ophthalmopathy progression.

This receptor was taken from a man in his forties or fifties with Graves' ophthalmopathy. Sequenced: peripheral blood.

DNA for the CDR3: TGTGCCAGCAGCTTAGCGAGCAGGACGGAGACCCAGTACTTC. Its translation is CASSLASRTETQYF. The chain is built from TRBV7-2 and TRBJ2-5, with D unresolved. V was cut by 0 bases and J by 5 bases, with 10 bases left in between. The CDR3 extends over 14 amino acids. Per the germline V gene, CDR1 is SGHTA and CDR2 is FQGNSA.